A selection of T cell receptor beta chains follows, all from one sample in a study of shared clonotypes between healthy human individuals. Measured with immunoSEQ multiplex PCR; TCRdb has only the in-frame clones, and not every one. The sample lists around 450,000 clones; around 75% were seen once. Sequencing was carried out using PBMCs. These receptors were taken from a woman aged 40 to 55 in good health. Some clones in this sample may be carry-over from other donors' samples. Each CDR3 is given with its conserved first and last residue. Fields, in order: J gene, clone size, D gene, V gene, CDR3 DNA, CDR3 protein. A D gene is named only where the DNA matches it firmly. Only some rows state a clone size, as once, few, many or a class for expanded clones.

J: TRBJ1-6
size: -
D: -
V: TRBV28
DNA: TGTGCCAGCAGCCCCGGGACATCATATAATTCACCCCTCCACTTT
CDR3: CASSPGTSYNSPLHF

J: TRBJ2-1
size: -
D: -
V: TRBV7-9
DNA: TGTGCCAGCAGCTTGGTAGGAATAGTGAGGACCTACAATGAGCAGTTCTTC
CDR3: CASSLVGIVRTYNEQFF

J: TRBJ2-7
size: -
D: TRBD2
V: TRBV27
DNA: TGTGCCAGCAGTTTAGAGCGGGGTAGGGAGCAGTACTTC
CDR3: CASSLERGREQYF

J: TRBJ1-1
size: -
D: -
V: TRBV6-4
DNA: TGTGCCAGCAGCGAAGGACGGTCTACTAGTGAAGCTTTCTTT
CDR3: CASSEGRSTSEAFF

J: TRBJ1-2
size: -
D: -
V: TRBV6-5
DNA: TGTGCCAGCAGTTACGTGGGCGCGGATGGCTACACCTTC
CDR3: CASSYVGADGYTF

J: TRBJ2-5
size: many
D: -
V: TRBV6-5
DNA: TGTGCCAGCACTCCGGGATACCGAGAGACCCAGTACTTC
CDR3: CASTPGYRETQYF

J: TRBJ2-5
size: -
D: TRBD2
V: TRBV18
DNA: TGTGCCAGCTCACCCCGCCGGTCTAGCGGGAGGCTCCAAGAGACCCAGTACTTC
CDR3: CASSPRRSSGRLQETQYF

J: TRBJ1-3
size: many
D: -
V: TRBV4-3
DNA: TGCGCCAGCAGCCAAGAGGCGGCAACGGGGAACACCATATATTTT
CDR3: CASSQEAATGNTIYF

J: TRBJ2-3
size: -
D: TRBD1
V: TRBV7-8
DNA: TGTGCCAGCAGCCAGGACAGGGGGAGCACAGATACGCAGTATTTT
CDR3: CASSQDRGSTDTQYF

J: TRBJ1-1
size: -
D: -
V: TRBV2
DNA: TGTGCCAGCAGTGTCGGCAGGGTCGCTTTCTTT
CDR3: CASSVGRVAFF

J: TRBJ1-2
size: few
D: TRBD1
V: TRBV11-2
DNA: TGTGCCAGCACCATTAACACCCCTCCCCCGGGACAGGATGGCTACACCTTC
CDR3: CASTINTPPPGQDGYTF

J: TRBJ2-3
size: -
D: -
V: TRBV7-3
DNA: TGTGCCAGCAGCACACAGTGGTCCACAGATACGCAGTATTTT
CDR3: CASSTQWSTDTQYF

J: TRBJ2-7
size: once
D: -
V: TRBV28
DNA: TGTGCCAGCAGTTGGGGACCTACGTCCTACGAGCAGTACTTC
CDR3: CASSWGPTSYEQYF

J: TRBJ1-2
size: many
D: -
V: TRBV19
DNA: TGTGCCAGTAGTCCGGCGGCCTCAGGAGCCCCTAACTATGGCTACACCTTC
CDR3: CASSPAASGAPNYGYTF

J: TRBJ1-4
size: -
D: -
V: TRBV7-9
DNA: TGTGCCAGCAGCCCCTCGTTTCCAACTAATGAAAAACTGTTTTTT
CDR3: CASSPSFPTNEKLFF

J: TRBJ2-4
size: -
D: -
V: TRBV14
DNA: TGTGCCAGCAGCCAAGGGGGGTTAGCTAAAGCCAAAAACATTCAGTACTTC
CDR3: CASSQGGLAKAKNIQYF

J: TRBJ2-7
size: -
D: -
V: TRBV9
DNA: TGTGCCAGCAGCGTACAAAGCTCCTACGAGCAGTACTTC
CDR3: CASSVQSSYEQYF

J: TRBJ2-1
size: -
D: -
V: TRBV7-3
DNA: TGTGCCAGCAGCTTAGGACAGCAGGATGAGCAGTTCTTC
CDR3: CASSLGQQDEQFF

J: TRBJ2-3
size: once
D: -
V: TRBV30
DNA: TGTGCCTGGACCTACACCCGGCGGGTTGCTAGCACAGATACGCAGTATTTT
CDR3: CAWTYTRRVASTDTQYF

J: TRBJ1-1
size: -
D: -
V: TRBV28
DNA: TGTGCCAGCAGTGAAGTGACAGCAGAAGCTTTCTTT
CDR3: CASSEVTAEAFF

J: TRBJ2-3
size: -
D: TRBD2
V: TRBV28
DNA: TGTGCCAGCAGTTTCTTAACTAGCGGGAGAGGATCAGATACGCAGTATTTT
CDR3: CASSFLTSGRGSDTQYF

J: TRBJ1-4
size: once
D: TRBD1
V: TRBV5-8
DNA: TGTGCCAGCAGCTTCGGGACAGCGTGGGCTAATGAAAAACTGTTTTTT
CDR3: CASSFGTAWANEKLFF

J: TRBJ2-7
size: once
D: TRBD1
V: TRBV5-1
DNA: TGCGCCAGCAGCCTAACACAGGGGGTCGGCCTCGAGCAGTACTTC
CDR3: CASSLTQGVGLEQYF

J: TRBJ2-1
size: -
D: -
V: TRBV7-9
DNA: TGTGCCAGCAGCTTACTGACCCCGGGACTCAGAAATGAGCAGTTCTTC
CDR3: CASSLLTPGLRNEQFF

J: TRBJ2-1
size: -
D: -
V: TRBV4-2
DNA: TGTGCCAGCAGCCCCCAGCCCCTGTCCTACAATGAGCAGTTCTTC
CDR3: CASSPQPLSYNEQFF

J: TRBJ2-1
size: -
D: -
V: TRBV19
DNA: TGTGCCAGTAGTAGCGGGGAATACAATGAGCAGTTCTTC
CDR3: CASSSGEYNEQFF

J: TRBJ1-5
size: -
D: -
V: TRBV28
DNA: TGTGCCAGCAGCGTAGGGCCCGCTCAGCCCCAGCATTTT
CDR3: CASSVGPAQPQHF

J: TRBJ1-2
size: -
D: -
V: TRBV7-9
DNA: TGTGCCAGCCGGGGGGCCGGTTCTTACTCGGGCTACACCTTC
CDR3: CASRGAGSYSGYTF

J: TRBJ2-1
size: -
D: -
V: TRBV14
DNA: TGTGCCAGCAGCTTAAGACTAAACAATGAGCAGTTCTTC
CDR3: CASSLRLNNEQFF

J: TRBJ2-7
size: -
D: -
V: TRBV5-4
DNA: TGTGCCAGCAGCTTGGCCGGTGGGGGAAACCTCTACGAGCAGTACTTC
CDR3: CASSLAGGGNLYEQYF

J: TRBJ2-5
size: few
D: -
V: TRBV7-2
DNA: TGTGCCAGCAGCCTAAGGGGGGTGTCTGAGACCCAGTACTTC
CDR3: CASSLRGVSETQYF

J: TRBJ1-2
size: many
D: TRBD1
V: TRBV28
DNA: TGTGCCAGCAGTTCCCGGGACAGGGGGTTGGGTGGCTACACCTTC
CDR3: CASSSRDRGLGGYTF

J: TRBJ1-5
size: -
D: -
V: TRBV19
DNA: TGTGCCAGTAGTACAGCCTTTCCAGGGCAGCCCCAGCATTTT
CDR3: CASSTAFPGQPQHF

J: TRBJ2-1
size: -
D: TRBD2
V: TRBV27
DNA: TGTGCCAGCAGTGCCTCAACTAGCGGCGGACGCTACAATGAGCAGTTCTTC
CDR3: CASSASTSGGRYNEQFF

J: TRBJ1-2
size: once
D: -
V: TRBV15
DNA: TGTGCCACCAGCAGAGATGGGCAGAACTATGGCTACACCTTC
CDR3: CATSRDGQNYGYTF

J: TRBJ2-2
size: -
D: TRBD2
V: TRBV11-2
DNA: TGTGCCAGCAGCCCTACTAGCGGGACCGGCACCGGGGAGCTGTTTTTT
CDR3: CASSPTSGTGTGELFF

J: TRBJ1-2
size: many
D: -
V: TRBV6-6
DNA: TGTGCCAGCAGTCTCGACCCCGGGTATGGCTACACCTTC
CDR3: CASSLDPGYGYTF

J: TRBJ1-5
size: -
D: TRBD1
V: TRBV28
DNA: TGTGCCAGCAGTTCACCCCCGGGACAGGGTTCGGTGCGTCAGCCCCAGCATTTT
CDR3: CASSSPPGQGSVRQPQHF

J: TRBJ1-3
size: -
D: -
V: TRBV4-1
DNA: TGCGCCAGCAGCCGTGACAGGAGCTCTGGAAACACCATATATTTT
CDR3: CASSRDRSSGNTIYF

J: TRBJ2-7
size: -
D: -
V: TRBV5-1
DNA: TGCGCCAGCAGCTTGGCCCTAGGGGCAGAAGCCTACGAGCAGTACTTC
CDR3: CASSLALGAEAYEQYF

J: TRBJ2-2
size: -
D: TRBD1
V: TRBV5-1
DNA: TGCGCCAGCTCGGGGACAGGGAATACCGGGGAGCTGTTTTTT
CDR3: CASSGTGNTGELFF

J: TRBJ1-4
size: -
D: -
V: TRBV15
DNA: TGTGCCACCAGCAGAGTCGGCGGCAGGGGCGGTGAAAAACTGTTTTTT
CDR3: CATSRVGGRGGEKLFF

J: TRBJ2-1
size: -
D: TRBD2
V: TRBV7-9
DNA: TGTGCCAGCAGCTTTCTGGCGGGAGGGAATGAGCAGTTCTTC
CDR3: CASSFLAGGNEQFF

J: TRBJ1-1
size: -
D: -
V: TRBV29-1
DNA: TGCAGCGTTGAAGGCCAACTCTTGAACACTGAAGCTTTCTTT
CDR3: CSVEGQLLNTEAFF

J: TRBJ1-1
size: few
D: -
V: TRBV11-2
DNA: TGTGCCAGCAGCTTTCCCCCAGCCCAGCATGAAGCTTTCTTT
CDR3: CASSFPPAQHEAFF

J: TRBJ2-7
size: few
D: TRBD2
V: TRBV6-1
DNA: TGTGCCAGCAGAGCTAGCGGGAGGTACTACGAGCAGTACTTC
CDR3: CASRASGRYYEQYF

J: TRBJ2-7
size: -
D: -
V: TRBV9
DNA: TGTGCCAGCAGCTCGGGACGCGGTTCCCTTTGGGAGCAGTACTTC
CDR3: CASSSGRGSLWEQYF